This T cell receptor (beta chain) is from a study of blood T cells in healthy people across ages. The use of a sample-barcoded 5' primer and a J-beta primer mix characterized a second PCR of about 7 to 12 cycles. TCRdb reanalysed the 5' RACE reads using MiXCR and keeps one entry per CDR3 protein. Among around 1,100,000 distinct CDR3 sequences, more than 30% were seen once, and the ten largest hold over 10%. Collection of around 9.3 milliliters of peripheral blood was performed for each donor. The CDR3 sequence is 16 residues long. Trimming cost V 7 bases and J 3 bases; bases outside gene matches: 14. Per germline, CDR1 MNHNY and CDR2 SVGAGI (reference sequence).

Sequenced material: blood. The receptor's source is a man aged 18 to 30 in good health. The chain joins TRBV6-6 to TRBJ1-1, with 7 bases lining up with TRBD1. DNA for the CDR3: TGTGCCAGCAAAAACAGGGGAAGGGGGGGTGACACTGAAGCTTTCTTT. Translated: CASKNRGRGGDTEAFF.